Detailed here is one T cell receptor beta chain. This sample stems from a study of blood T cell repertoires in COVID-19. Original analysis: Estimated nucleated cell counts came from reference gene primer amplification. The method was immunoSEQ multiplex PCR; TCRdb's version includes in-frame clones alone and lacks a portion of them. That table furnishes V, J and clone size, whereas the DNA furnished D and trimming. The data show around 130,000 clones, with about 89% seen just once and 15% to 20% held by the top ten. The CDR3 totals 17 residues. Germline CDR1 and CDR2: LNHDA and SQIVND (reference sequence). V dropped 7 bases and J dropped 0 bases, with 16 bases sitting between them.

Material for sequencing was peripheral blood. The V call is TRBV19, the J call TRBJ2-6, with D possibly matching TRBD1 (5 bases). This TCR derives from a man aged 50 to 60 with active or convalescent COVID-19. CDR3 loop: CASTLPGHPSGANVLTF. CDR3 coding DNA: TGTGCCAGTACCCTACCTGGACACCCCTCTGGGGCCAACGTCCTGACTTTC. Full variable domain (remainder filled in from reference TRBV19 and TRBJ2-6): DGGITQSPKYLFRKEGQNVTLSCEQNLNHDAMYWYRQDPGQGLRLIYYSQIVNDFQKGDIAEGYSVSREKKESFPLTVTSAQKNPTAFYLCASTLPGHPSGANVLTFGAGSRLTVL.